The clone carrying this TCR beta chain was observed a few times. Its antigen is undetermined. Treatment specified: oral pan-JAK inhibitor, 5-10 mg twice daily. Lesional scalp tissue (obtained by punch biopsy) and peripheral blood were collected from alopecia areata patients. This sample was included in a study of CD8+ T cells in alopecia areata. Study at large: The study gave tofacitinib for 6 to 18 months, then 6 months off drug. Study-level findings and limits: Normal skin contains resident alphabeta T cells, and these are also sequenced in scalp samples.

Extracted RNA was reverse transcribed into cDNA, the sequencing template. Clones were sequenced by immunoSEQ multiplex PCR, and TCRdb holds only the in-frame ones, with some missing. This table has about 190,000 clones, about 60% appearing once. Sequencing used CD4+ T cells sorted from blood, obtained at week 4, from a patient treated with tofacitinib. This receptor was taken from a human donor with alopecia areata.

CDR3 residues: CASSFRPGSIRATQYF. As DNA, the CDR3 is TGTGCCAGCAGCTTCCGGCCTGGTAGTATTCGGGCTACGCAGTATTTT. The chain has TRBV7-9 and TRBJ2-3, with D unclear. Germline CDR1 is SEHNR and CDR2 is FQNEAQ (reference sequence). Trimming took 3 bases from V and 8 from J, leaving 21 bases between them. This CDR3 spans 16 amino acids. The variable domain in full, with the rest retrieved from reference TRBV7-9 and TRBJ2-3, is DTGVSQNPRHKITKRGQNVTFRCDPISEHNRLYWYRQTLGQGPEFLTYFQNEAQLEKSRLLSDRFSAERPKGSFSTLEIQRTEQGDSAMYLCASSFRPGSIRATQYFGPGTRLTVL.